This T cell receptor beta chain was retrieved from a study of CD8 T cells in ankylosing spondylitis. This clonotype was recorded at least ten times. Its cognate antigen is unknown. The ends lost 3 bases at V and 6 bases at J; junction bases unmatched: 22. Germline CDR1 reads SGDLS; CDR2 reads YYNGEE. CDR3 size: 20 residues. Libraries for TCR beta were made by quantitative 5'-RACE with molecular barcodes. Using its own MiXCR run on the 5' RACE reads, TCRdb lists one record per CDR3 protein. The sample holds tens of thousands of distinct CDR3 sequences, about 3% seen once. Study-wide results and caveats: Within matched ankylosing spondylitis synovial fluid, disease-linked clones were reportedly significantly enriched. Apparently characteristic of ankylosing spondylitis blood was a TCR beta motif (about 8 highly homologous variants).

The clonotype comes from a male donor with ankylosing spondylitis or in good health (not recorded which). This rearrangement joins TRBV9 to TRBJ2-1; 9 nucleotides align to TRBD1. The sample consisted of blood, either unsorted or a sorted T cell fraction (not recorded which). The CDR3 protein is CASSDIRDRVGGRLANEQFF. DNA of the CDR3: TGTGCCAGCAGCGACATACGGGACAGGGTAGGAGGGAGGTTAGCCAATGAGCAGTTCTTC.